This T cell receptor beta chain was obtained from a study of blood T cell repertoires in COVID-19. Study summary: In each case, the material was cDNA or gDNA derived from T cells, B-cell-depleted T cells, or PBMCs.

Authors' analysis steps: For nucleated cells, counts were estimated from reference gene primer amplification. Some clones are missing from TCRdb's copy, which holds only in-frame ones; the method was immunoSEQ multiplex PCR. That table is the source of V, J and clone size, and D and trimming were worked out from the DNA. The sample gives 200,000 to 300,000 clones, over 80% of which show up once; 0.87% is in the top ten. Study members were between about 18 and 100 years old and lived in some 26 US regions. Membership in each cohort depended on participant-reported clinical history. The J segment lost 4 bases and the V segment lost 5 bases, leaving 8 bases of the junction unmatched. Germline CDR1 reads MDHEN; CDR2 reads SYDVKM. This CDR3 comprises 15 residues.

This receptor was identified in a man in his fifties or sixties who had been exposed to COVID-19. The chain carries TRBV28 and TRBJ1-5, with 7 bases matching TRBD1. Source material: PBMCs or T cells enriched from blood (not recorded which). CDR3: CASSPDRALNQPQHF. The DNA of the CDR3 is TGTGCCAGCAGTCCCGACAGGGCTTTAAATCAGCCCCAGCATTTT.